This TCR beta chain was documented in a study of CD8+ T cells in alopecia areata. Study-wide background: A 6-month period off drug followed tofacitinib, which lasted 6 to 18 months.

The CDR3 has 17 residues. With 0 bases removed from V and 3 bases from J, the gap between germline ends came to 15 bases. Germline assignment: CDR1 SGDLS and CDR2 YYNGEE. In each case, RNA was isolated and then reverse transcribed into cDNA as the sequencing template. Clones were sequenced by immunoSEQ multiplex PCR, and TCRdb holds only the in-frame ones, with some missing. Among 65,000 to 75,000 clones listed, approximately 46% were seen once. The source was CD8+ T cells sorted from blood, collected at week 0. The TCR comes from a human donor with alopecia areata. V and J are TRBV9 and TRBJ2-2; no clear D. In DNA, the CDR3 is TGTGCCAGCAGCGTAGGAATAGGGCCCTTGGACACCGGGGAGCTGTTTTTT. Residues: CASSVGIGPLDTGELFF.